The entry below describes one T cell receptor (beta chain). Its antigen is not identified. Germline CDR1 reads MNHEY; CDR2 reads SVGAGI. This CDR3 contains 14 residues. The V end lost 2 bases, the J end lost 7 bases, and 15 bases lay between the germline ends. The method was immunoSEQ multiplex PCR; TCRdb's version includes in-frame clones alone and lacks a portion of them. The sample includes about 21,000 clones, about three fifths seen only once; the top ten take 3% to 3.5%. This record belongs to a study of Tregs in tolerant kidney transplant recipients. About the study: A 3-day belatacept mixed lymphocyte reaction, sometimes plus 5-day graft donor restimulation, preceded CD4+CD25+CD127- sorting.

General study points: Findings come from small patient numbers and require larger validation. Activated donor B cell expansion appeared to reveal the most relevant donor-specific TCRbeta repertoire.

What was sequenced was Tregs from blood cultured with allogeneic cells. This sequence joins TRBV6-5 and TRBJ2-7; tentative D call: TRBD2 (5 bases). This clonotype was sampled from a human donor in good health. The CDR3 loop reads CASSYEADYGEQYF. CDR3 DNA: TGTGCCAGCAGTTACGAGGCAGACTACGGAGAGCAGTACTTC.